Sequencing of this T cell receptor beta chain was carried out in a study of control samples from healthy donors and cancer patients. Clones were read by immunoSEQ multiplex PCR, and TCRdb kept only the in-frame ones, dropping some. This sample yields about 95,000 clones, of which 88% are seen a single time; about 15% belongs to the top ten. The TCR sequence derives from a woman aged 65 to 85 in good health. Sequencing was done on a sample of blood.

CDR3 protein: CASSLGLRQTYNEQFF. CDR3 DNA: TGTGCCAGCAGCTTGGGTTTACGACAAACGTACAATGAGCAGTTCTTC. The chain joins TRBV5-4 to TRBJ2-1; no firm D call. The V gene lost 0 bases and the J gene lost 4 bases, with 14 bases spanning the gap. Germline CDR1 SGHNT, CDR2 YYREEE (reference sequence). This CDR3 comprises 16 residues.